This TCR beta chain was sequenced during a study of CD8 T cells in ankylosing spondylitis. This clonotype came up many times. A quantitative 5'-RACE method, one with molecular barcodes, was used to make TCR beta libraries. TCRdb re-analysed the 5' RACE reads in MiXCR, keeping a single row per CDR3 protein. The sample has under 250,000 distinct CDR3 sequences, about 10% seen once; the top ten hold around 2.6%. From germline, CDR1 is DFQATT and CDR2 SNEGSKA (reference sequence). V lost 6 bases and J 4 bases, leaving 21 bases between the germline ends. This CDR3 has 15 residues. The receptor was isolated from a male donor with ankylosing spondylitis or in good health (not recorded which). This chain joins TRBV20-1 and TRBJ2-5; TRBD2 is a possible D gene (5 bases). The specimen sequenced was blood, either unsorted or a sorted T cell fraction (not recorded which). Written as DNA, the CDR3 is TGCAGTGCAATGGGTGAGGAGCGGACCCTAGAGACCCAGTACTTC. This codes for CSAMGEERTLETQYF.